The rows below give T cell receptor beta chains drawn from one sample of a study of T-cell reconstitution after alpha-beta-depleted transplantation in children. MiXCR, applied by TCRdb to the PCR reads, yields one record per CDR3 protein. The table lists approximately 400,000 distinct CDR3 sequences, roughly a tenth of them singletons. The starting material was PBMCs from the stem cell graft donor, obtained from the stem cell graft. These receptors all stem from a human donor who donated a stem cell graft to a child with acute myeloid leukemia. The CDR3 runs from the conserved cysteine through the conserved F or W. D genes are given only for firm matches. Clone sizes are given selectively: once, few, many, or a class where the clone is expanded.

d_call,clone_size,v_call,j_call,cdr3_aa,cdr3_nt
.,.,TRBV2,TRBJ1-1,CASSSGRGDTEAFF,TGTGCCAGCAGCTCCGGGAGGGGGGACACTGAAGCTTTCTTT
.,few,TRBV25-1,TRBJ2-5,CASSEGKEETQYF,TGTGCCAGCAGTGAAGGGAAGGAAGAGACCCAGTACTTC
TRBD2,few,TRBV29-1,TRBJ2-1,CSGDRLAGVGEQFF,TGCAGCGGCGACCGACTAGCGGGAGTGGGTGAGCAGTTCTTC
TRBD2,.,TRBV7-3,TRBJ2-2,CASSLTSGSGTGELFF,TGTGCCAGCAGCCTAACTAGCGGGAGTGGGACCGGGGAGCTGTTTTTT
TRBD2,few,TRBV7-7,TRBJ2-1,CASSRDSGRPPNEQFF,TGTGCTAGCAGCAGAGATAGCGGGAGGCCACCCAATGAGCAGTTCTTC
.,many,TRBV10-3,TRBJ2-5,CAIKQGDQETQYF,TGTGCCATTAAACAGGGTGACCAAGAGACCCAGTACTTC
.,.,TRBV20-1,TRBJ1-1,CSARELFRNTEAFF,TGCAGTGCTAGAGAATTGTTCAGAAACACTGAAGCTTTCTTT
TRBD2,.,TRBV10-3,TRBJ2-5,CAISGSGAGPETQYF,TGTGCCATCAGTGGTAGCGGGGCGGGTCCCGAGACCCAGTACTTC
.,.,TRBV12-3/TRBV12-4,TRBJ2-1,CASSLRLGSEYNEQFF,TGTGCCAGCAGTTTACGTTTGGGTAGCGAGTACAATGAGCAGTTCTTC
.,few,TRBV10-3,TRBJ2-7,CAISAGAGSYEQYF,TGTGCCATCAGCGCGGGCGCAGGGTCCTACGAGCAGTACTTC
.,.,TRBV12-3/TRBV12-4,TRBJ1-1,CTSSLALLAGEGLNTEAFF,TGTACCAGCAGTTTAGCGCTTCTGGCAGGGGAGGGGCTGAACACTGAAGCTTTCTTT
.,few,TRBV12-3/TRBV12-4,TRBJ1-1,CASSSGDPNTEAFF,TGTGCCAGCAGTTCGGGGGATCCAAACACTGAAGCTTTCTTT
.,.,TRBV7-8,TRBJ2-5,CASSSSAGAVQETQYF,TGTGCCAGCAGCTCATCTGCGGGGGCAGTACAAGAGACCCAGTACTTC
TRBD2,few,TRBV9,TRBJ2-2,CASSRSSGTYTGELFF,TGTGCCAGCAGCCGATCCAGCGGGACTTACACCGGGGAGCTGTTTTTT
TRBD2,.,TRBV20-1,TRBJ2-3,CSAFLAGLDTQYF,TGCAGTGCATTTTTAGCGGGGCTTGATACGCAGTATTTT
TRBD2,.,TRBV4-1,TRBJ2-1,CASSHSLAGGYNEQFF,TGCGCCAGCAGCCACTCTCTAGCGGGAGGGTACAATGAGCAGTTCTTC
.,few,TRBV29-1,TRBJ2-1,CSVLTGPQNEQFF,TGCAGCGTTCTAACAGGGCCTCAAAATGAGCAGTTCTTC
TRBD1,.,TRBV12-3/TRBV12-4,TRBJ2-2,CASSRPRGRGTGELFF,TGTGCCAGCAGCAGGCCGAGGGGGCGAGGCACCGGGGAGCTGTTTTTT
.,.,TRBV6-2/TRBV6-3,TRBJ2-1,CASSPRSNEQFF,TGTGCCAGCAGTCCTCGATCCAATGAGCAGTTCTTC
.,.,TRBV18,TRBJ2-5,CASSPFRGETQYF,TGTGCCAGCTCACCATTCAGGGGAGAGACCCAGTACTTC
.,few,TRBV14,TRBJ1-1,CASSQQMNTEAFF,TGTGCCAGCAGCCAACAAATGAACACTGAAGCTTTCTTT
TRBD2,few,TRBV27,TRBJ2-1,CASSSGLAGRNEQFF,TGTGCCAGCAGTTCCGGACTAGCGGGGAGGAATGAGCAGTTCTTC
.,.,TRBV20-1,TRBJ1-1,CSARLGGGGTTEAFF,TGCAGTGCCCGCCTGGGGGGGGGTGGGACCACTGAAGCTTTCTTT
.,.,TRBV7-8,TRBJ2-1,CASSLDPGTRNNEQFF,TGTGCCAGCAGCTTAGACCCCGGGACTCGAAACAATGAGCAGTTCTTC